These 15 T cell receptor beta chains came from one sample sequenced in a study of blood T cell repertoires in COVID-19. Profiling relied on immunoSEQ multiplex PCR, and the TCRdb table lists in-frame clones only, not all of them. Here the sample spans some 390,000 clones, 87% being singletons. The sequencing sample was made of peripheral blood. These TCRs come from a woman aged 60-70 years with COVID-19, enrolled during active disease.

Worth noting for this clone: Different DNA sequences within this sample yield the same CDR3. The chain is built from TRBV5-1 and TRBJ1-1; maybe TRBD1 (6 bases). V shed 4 bases and J shed 1 base, with 8 bases lying between them. This CDR3 is built from 13 residues. CDR1 and CDR2 from the germline V gene are SGHRS and YFSETQ. The CDR3: CASSLQGNTEAFF. CDR3 nucleotide sequence: TGCGCCAGCAGCCTACAGGGGAACACTGAAGCTTTCTTT.

The genes are TRBV4-1 and TRBJ1-6; D might be TRBD1 (5 bases). The CDR3 loop spans 16 amino acids. V dropped 0 bases and J dropped 7 bases, with 13 bases sitting between them. Per the germline V gene, CDR1 is MGHRA and CDR2 is YSYEKL. CDR3 DNA sequence: TGCGCCAGCAGCCAAGATTCCGGAAGACAGAATTCACCCCTCCACTTT. It specifies CASSQDSGRQNSPLHF.

The chain combines TRBV5-4 with TRBJ2-3; possibly TRBD2 for D (6 bases). The CDR3 covers 15 residues. Germline CDR1 reads SGHNT; CDR2 reads YYREEE (reference sequence). V was trimmed by 5 bases and J by 1 base, leaving 14 bases between them. The DNA for the CDR3 is TGTGCCAGCAGGCCACGACCGGGGGGCACAGATACGCAGTATTTT. It codes for CASRPRPGGTDTQYF.

The chain carries TRBV29-1 and TRBJ2-2; TRBD2 agrees at 9 bases. The junction had 4 bases not matched to a gene; V was cut back by 3 bases and J by 2 bases. In germline, CDR1 is SQVTM, CDR2 ANQGSEA. The CDR3 sequence is 15 residues long. For the CDR3, the DNA is TGCAGCGTTGACGTGCGGGGGGGAAACACCGGGGAGCTGTTTTTT. It codes for CSVDVRGGNTGELFF.

The chain uses TRBV7-6 and TRBJ1-1; TRBD1 aligns across 11 bases. V trimming: 4 bases; J trimming: 4 bases; junction bases outside the gene matches: 5. This CDR3 has 15 amino acids. The V gene's germline CDR1 is SGHVS and CDR2 FNYEAQ. CDR3 nucleotide sequence: TGTGCCAGCAGCTCACGGACAGGGGGCATCACTGAAGCTTTCTTT. Translated, it gives CASSSRTGGITEAFF.

The genes are TRBV6-5 and TRBJ1-1; D may be TRBD1 (6 bases). V was shortened by 6 bases and J by 6 bases, with 14 bases between the two germline ends. The CDR3 runs to 13 residues. Germline loops: CDR1 MNHEY, CDR2 SVGAGI. The CDR3 reads CASSRPAGAEAFF. Here the CDR3 DNA reads TGTGCCAGCAGCCGCCCAGCAGGGGCTGAAGCTTTCTTT.

The gene calls are TRBV19 and TRBJ1-4, with D unresolved. CDR1 LNHDA and CDR2 SQIVND come from the germline V gene (reference sequence). Trimming stripped 6 bases from V and 8 bases from J, with 10 bases between. The CDR3 is 12 residues long. The CDR3 nucleotides read TGTGCCAGTAGCCGCGGGAGGGAAAAACTGTTTTTT. It is translated as CASSRGREKLFF.

The J gene is TRBJ2-5, the V gene TRBV7-2; D possibly corresponds to TRBD2 (5 bases). This CDR3 has 13 residues. Trimming cost V 4 bases and J 4 bases, with 10 bases left between them. CDR1 and CDR2 (germline): SGHTA, FQGNSA. This CDR3 is CASSYGISETQYF. In DNA form, the CDR3 reads TGTGCCAGCAGCTACGGGATCTCAGAGACCCAGTACTTC.

The J gene is TRBJ2-7, the V gene TRBV6-5; possibly TRBD1 for D (7 bases). Germline V gene data show CDR1 as MNHEY and CDR2 as SVGAGI. CDR3 size: 15 residues. The V end lost 2 bases, the J end lost 2 bases, and 13 bases lay between the germline ends. The CDR3 sequence is CASSYRRDRPYEQYF. The DNA for the CDR3 is TGTGCCAGCAGTTACCGGCGGGACAGACCCTACGAGCAGTACTTC.

The CDR3 sequence: CASRRGGLGTDTQYF. The CDR3 DNA sequence: TGTGCCAGCAGGCGGGGGGGCCTCGGCACAGATACGCAGTATTTT. V is TRBV2 and J is TRBJ2-3; 9 bases match TRBD2. This CDR3 has 15 residues. In germline, CDR1 is SNHLY, CDR2 FYNNEI. Unmatched junction bases numbered 5, after V lost 6 bases and J lost 1 base.

The rearrangement joins TRBV5-1 to TRBJ2-1; 7 nucleotides align to TRBD2. V dropped 4 bases and J dropped 4; count of bases not matched to a gene: 8. The CDR3 runs 15 residues. Germline loops: CDR1 SGHRS, CDR2 YFSETQ. CDR3 sequence reads: CASSPRGGPYNEQFF. CDR3 coding DNA: TGCGCCAGCAGCCCCCGCGGGGGTCCTTACAATGAGCAGTTCTTC.

This rearrangement joins TRBV10-3 to TRBJ1-1; D might be TRBD1 (5 bases). The germline gives CDR1 ENHRY, CDR2 SYGVKD. The CDR3 is made up of 14 amino acids. Between the trimmed V and J ends, which lost 4 bases and 4 bases, there was a span of 13 bases. As DNA, the CDR3 is TGTGCCATCAGTGGAAAGGGGCTTATCACTGAAGCTTTCTTT. Protein product: CAISGKGLITEAFF.

The chain employs TRBV25-1 and TRBJ2-2, with D possibly being TRBD1 (5 bases). This CDR3 contains 18 residues. The V and J ends lost 3 bases and 2 bases respectively, with 19 bases between them. Germline V CDR1 and CDR2: MGHDK, SYGVNS. The CDR3 is CASSEPWGGRFNTGELFF. The CDR3 DNA follows: TGTGCCAGCAGTGAGCCCTGGGGCGGACGGTTCAACACCGGGGAGCTGTTTTTT.

V usage is TRBV4-2 and J usage is TRBJ2-2; 12 bases line up with TRBD2. The CDR3 length is 19 residues. J gave up 4 bases and V 2 bases, and 11 bases lay outside the gene matches. Per germline, CDR1 LGHNA and CDR2 YNFKEQ. The CDR3, as DNA: TGTGCCAGCAGCCAATACGGGCTAGCGGGGGGGAAAGGCACCGGGGAGCTGTTTTTT. Amino acid sequence: CASSQYGLAGGKGTGELFF.

This sequence joins TRBV4-1 and TRBJ2-5, with 8 positions matching TRBD1. This CDR3 is 15 amino acids long. V lost 5 bases and J lost 5; bases outside the gene matches: 10. The germline V gene encodes CDR1 MGHRA and CDR2 YSYEKL. CDR3 in amino acids: CASSTPRTGSETQYF. The CDR3 DNA reads TGCGCCAGCAGCACCCCTCGGACAGGGTCTGAGACCCAGTACTTC.